Sequencing of this TCR beta chain was carried out in a study of blood T cell repertoires in COVID-19. Study information: Material from acute and convalescent COVID-19 was sourced from the United States, Italy and Spain. Sources were T cells, B-cell-depleted T cells, or PBMCs; the material itself was cDNA or gDNA.

Original processing methods: Amplified reference gene primers provided the basis for estimating nucleated cell counts. The data were produced by immunoSEQ multiplex PCR, yet TCRdb's version contains in-frame clones alone and is incomplete. D and trimming come from the DNA, and the V and J calls and clone size come from that table. The table lists roughly 140,000 clones, about 90% of them singletons, with 11% in the top ten. The V gene's germline CDR1 is SNHLY and CDR2 FYNNEI. V lost 4 bases, J lost 3 bases, and 2 bases stayed unmatched. The CDR3 sequence is 13 residues long. This sequence joins TRBV2 and TRBJ1-1; 7 bases match TRBD1. Material: peripheral blood. This receptor was taken from a woman older than 75 with acute or convalescent COVID-19. The CDR3 bases are TGTGCCAGCAGTGTGGGACAGCACACTGAAGCTTTCTTT. Protein product: CASSVGQHTEAFF.